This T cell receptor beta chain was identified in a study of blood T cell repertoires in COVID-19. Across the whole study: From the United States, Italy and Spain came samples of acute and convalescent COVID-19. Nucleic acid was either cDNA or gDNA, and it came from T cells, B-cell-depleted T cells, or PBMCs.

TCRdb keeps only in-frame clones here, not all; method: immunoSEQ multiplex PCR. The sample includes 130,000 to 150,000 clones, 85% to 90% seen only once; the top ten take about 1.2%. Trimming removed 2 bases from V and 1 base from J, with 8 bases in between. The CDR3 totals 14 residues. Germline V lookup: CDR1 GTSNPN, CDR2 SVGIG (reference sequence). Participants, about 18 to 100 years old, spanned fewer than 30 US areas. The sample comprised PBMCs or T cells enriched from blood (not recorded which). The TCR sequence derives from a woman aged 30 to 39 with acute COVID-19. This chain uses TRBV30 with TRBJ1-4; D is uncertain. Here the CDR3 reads CAWSTGLTNEKLFF. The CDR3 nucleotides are TGTGCCTGGAGTACTGGGCTAACTAATGAAAAACTGTTTTTT.